This TCR beta chain appears in the sequencing data of a study of blood T cell repertoires in COVID-19. Study background: The samples span acute and convalescent COVID-19 from the United States, Italy and Spain.

Recovered status in Cohort 3 required two negative PCRs, clearance, or symptom resolution. This clone was counted a few times. Germline loops: CDR1 MGHRA, CDR2 YSYEKL. V lost 1 base to trimming and J lost 1 base, with 6 bases between them. CDR3 length: 14 residues. In the original analysis: Amplifying reference gene primers gave estimates of nucleated cell counts. Profiled with immunoSEQ multiplex PCR; TCRdb holds only in-frame clones, not every one. V, J and clone size reflect that table, while D and trimming were determined from the DNA. The data show nearly 400,000 clones, roughly 90% seen once. Sequencing was carried out using PBMCs or T cells enriched from blood (not recorded which). The genes are TRBV4-1 and TRBJ2-3; the D gene is possibly TRBD1 (5 bases). This receptor was taken from a woman in her 30s who had recovered from COVID-19. CDR3 region: CASSQVQGTDTQYF. The CDR3 DNA reads TGCGCCAGCAGCCAAGTACAGGGCACAGATACGCAGTATTTT.